These 7 T cell receptor beta chains were all obtained from the same sample, sequenced in a study of T cell changes during pregnancy in multiple sclerosis. Measured with immunoSEQ multiplex PCR; TCRdb has only the in-frame clones, and not every one. The table lists about 77,000 clones, about 92% of them singletons. The sequences come from peripheral blood, collected after pregnancy. The receptors here all came from a female donor in good health, enrolled as a control in a pregnancy study.

This sequence joins TRBV4-3 and TRBJ2-7, with D hard to call. The CDR3 is made up of 16 amino acids. Germline V gives CDR1 LGHNA, CDR2 YSLEER. V shed 0 bases and J shed 0 bases, with 12 bases lying between them. The CDR3 sequence is CASSQDCPVVSYEQYF. The CDR3, as DNA: TGCGCCAGCAGCCAAGACTGCCCCGTAGTCTCCTACGAGCAGTACTTC.

V and J are TRBV23-1 and TRBJ2-3; 10 bases fit TRBD2. TRBV23-1 is reported as an ORF; its role is uncertain. The CDR3 runs 16 residues. The J segment lost 3 bases and the V segment lost 2 bases, leaving 5 bases of the junction unmatched. DNA of the CDR3: TGCGCCAGCAGTCAAGCAACGACTAGCGGGACAGATACGCAGTATTTT. It yields the protein CASSQATTSGTDTQYF.

The chain is built from TRBV27 and TRBJ2-1, with TRBD2 matching over 12 bases. This CDR3 comprises 19 residues. J lost 4 bases, V lost 7 bases, and 17 bases had no gene match. Germline CDR1 is MNHEY and CDR2 is SMNVEV (reference sequence). CDR3 loop: CASTPRRLAGAPLYNEQFF. The DNA of the CDR3 is TGTGCCAGCACCCCCCGGAGACTAGCGGGGGCCCCACTTTACAATGAGCAGTTCTTC.

For the CDR3, the DNA is TGTGCCAGCAGGCAACAGGGGTGGGATACGCAGTATTTT. This codes for CASRQQGWDTQYF. The V call is TRBV11-2, the J call TRBJ2-3; the match to TRBD1 covers 7 bases. The trim removed 6 bases at V and 6 bases at J, leaving 6 bases unmatched. Germline loops: CDR1 SGHAT, CDR2 FQNNGV. The CDR3 extends over 13 amino acids.

The chain uses TRBV18 and TRBJ2-2, with TRBD2 matching over 11 bases. CDR1 is KGHSH, CDR2 LQKENI, per germline. The CDR3 covers 16 residues. Trimming at V came to 3 bases and at J to 1 base, leaving 1 base not matched to a gene. The CDR3 protein is CASSPTSGKNTGELFF. For the CDR3, the DNA is TGTGCCAGCTCACCGACTAGCGGGAAGAACACCGGGGAGCTGTTTTTT.

This clone was counted a single time. The chain links TRBV18 to TRBJ2-7, with D possibly being TRBD2 (5 bases). There are 13 residues in the CDR3. Deletions cut 4 bases from V and 5 bases from J, with 12 bases between. Germline V CDR1 and CDR2: KGHSH, LQKENI. CDR3 residues: CASSLGSSDEQYF. CDR3 nucleotide sequence: TGTGCCAGCTCACTTGGGAGCTCGGACGAGCAGTACTTC.

The CDR3 region has the DNA TGTGCCAGCAGTGAACCTCCGGTAGAGCAGTACTTC. This encodes CASSEPPVEQYF. The chain links TRBV2 to TRBJ2-7; D gene unclear. The ends were cut back, 2 bases at V and 7 bases at J, with 9 bases in the middle. The CDR3 is 12 amino acids. Germline V gene lookup returns CDR1 SNHLY and CDR2 FYNNEI.